Sequencing of this T cell receptor beta chain was carried out in a study of T-cell reconstitution after alpha-beta-depleted transplantation in children. The V end was cut by 3 bases, the J end by 3 bases, with 10 bases between. Per the germline V gene, CDR1 is KGHDR and CDR2 is SFDVKD. The CDR3 is 14 amino acids. The authors prepared the TCRbeta library with unique molecular identifiers. In TCRdb, the PCR reads were re-called with MiXCR into one record per CDR3 protein. The sample yields about 610,000 distinct CDR3 sequences, approximately 10% seen once. This receptor was obtained from a human donor who donated a stem cell graft to a child with acute myeloid leukemia. J is TRBJ2-5 and V is TRBV24-1, with D hard to call. The material sequenced was PBMCs from the stem cell graft donor, taken from the stem cell graft. In nucleotides, the CDR3 is TGTGCCACCAGTGATCCAGGAACAGAAGAGACCCAGTACTTC. Its protein is CATSDPGTEETQYF.